One sample yielded the 26 T cell receptor beta chains listed below, sequenced in a study of shared clonotypes between healthy human individuals. Sequenced by immunoSEQ multiplex PCR; TCRdb stores in-frame clones only, minus some. The data contain 550,000 to 850,000 clones, 74% of them singletons. The sample comprised memory CD4+ T cells sorted from blood. As for subset: CD45RA-negative fraction. All receptors come from a woman aged 25 to 39 in good health.

J is TRBJ1-1 and V is TRBV2; no definite D call. The CDR3 loop spans 11 amino acids. Germline V gives CDR1 SNHLY, CDR2 FYNNEI. The germline V and J ends were trimmed by 6 bases and 5 bases, with 7 bases remaining between them. The CDR3: CASRRLTEAFF. CDR3 sequence (DNA): TGTGCCAGCAGAAGGTTGACTGAAGCTTTCTTT.

The chain employs TRBV2 and TRBJ1-2, with D possibly matching TRBD1 (5 bases). Germline lookup yields CDR1 SNHLY and CDR2 FYNNEI. The CDR3 is 15 residues long. The V and J ends lost 6 bases and 2 bases respectively, with 16 bases between them. The CDR3, as DNA: TGTGCCAGCAGGGTAAAGGGGACCTCCAACTATGGCTACACCTTC. Protein product: CASRVKGTSNYGYTF.

The chain couples TRBV19 to TRBJ2-7, with TRBD1 matching over 10 bases. Unmatched junction bases numbered 4, after V lost 8 bases and J lost 3 bases. CDR3 length: 13 amino acids. Germline V CDR1 and CDR2: LNHDA, SQIVND (reference sequence). CDR3 nucleotides: TGTGCCAGTCGCGGGGACAGGGGCTACGAGCAGTACTTC. It translates to CASRGDRGYEQYF.

This clone was detected ten times or more. The chain has TRBV11-3 and TRBJ2-2; TRBD2 matches at 7 bases. The V gene end was trimmed by 1 base and the J gene end by 6 bases; junction bases not matched to a gene: 5. Germline V CDR1 and CDR2: SGHNT, YENEEA. This CDR3 comprises 15 residues. The CDR3 here is CASSLGGSQAGELFF. In DNA, the CDR3 is TGTGCCAGCAGCTTAGGCGGGAGCCAGGCCGGGGAGCTGTTTTTT.

The chain combines TRBV5-4 with TRBJ2-3; 10 nucleotides align to TRBD1. Germline-derived CDR1 and CDR2 are SGHNT and YYREEE (reference sequence). The CDR3 runs 15 residues. The ends lost 4 bases at V and 4 bases at J; junction bases unmatched: 6. CDR3 DNA: TGTGCCAGCAGCCCCCGACAGGGGGCGGCAGATACGCAGTATTTT. This gives the protein CASSPRQGAADTQYF.

This chain joins TRBV23-1 and TRBJ1-2; the D gene is possibly TRBD1 (5 bases). TRBV23-1 counts as an open reading frame of uncertain function. CDR3 length equals 21 residues. V was clipped by 0 bases and J by 7 bases, with 33 bases between them. As DNA, the CDR3 is TGCGCCAGCAGTCAATCCCCCGCCGTACTCCTGGGGCCCAAAATGTTCGGTGGCTACACCTTC. Translating it yields CASSQSPAVLLGPKMFGGYTF.

V usage is TRBV2 and J usage is TRBJ1-1; no reliable D call. V lost 2 bases and J lost 8, with 15 bases in between. The CDR3 runs to 14 residues. The V gene's germline CDR1 is SNHLY and CDR2 FYNNEI. This chain's CDR3 is CASSETVGAGEAFF. In DNA form, the CDR3 reads TGTGCCAGCAGTGAAACGGTCGGAGCCGGGGAAGCTTTCTTT.

This clone came up once. V and J are TRBV4-1 and TRBJ2-7, with 10 bases lining up with TRBD1. The CDR3 covers 18 residues. J gave up 3 bases and V 3 bases, and 14 bases lay outside the gene matches. From germline, CDR1 is MGHRA and CDR2 YSYEKL. The CDR3 region is CASSQKVATGTGVYEQYF. In DNA, the CDR3 is TGCGCCAGCAGCCAGAAAGTGGCGACCGGGACAGGGGTCTACGAGCAGTACTTC.

Turning to this clone: This may stem from a read error, because a much larger clone lies one nucleotide away. This rearrangement joins TRBV6-1 to TRBJ1-2; TRBD1 is a possible D gene (6 bases). Per germline, CDR1 MNHNS and CDR2 SASEGT. This CDR3 spans 13 amino acids. Trimming took 6 bases from V and 3 from J, leaving 11 bases between them. For the CDR3, the DNA is TGTGCCAGCAGCCAACAGGGAGACTATGGCTACACCTTC. Residues: CASSQQGDYGYTF.

The chain has TRBV4-1 and TRBJ2-5, with 11 positions matching TRBD1. The CDR3 covers 14 residues. Germline V CDR1 and CDR2: MGHRA, YSYEKL. V gave up 4 bases and J gave up 13 bases; unmatched junction bases: 11. This CDR3 reads CASSRTGGDRMLYF. CDR3 DNA sequence: TGCGCCAGCAGCCGGACAGGGGGCGACCGCATGTTGTACTTC.

The chain carries TRBV7-8 and TRBJ2-3; D might be TRBD2 (6 bases). The CDR3 consists of 16 residues. V was cut by 7 bases and J by 4 bases, with 21 bases left in between. Germline values: CDR1 SGHVS, CDR2 FQNEAQ. The CDR3 protein is CASIPGVPGVPDTQYF. The DNA for the CDR3 is TGTGCCAGCATCCCGGGGGTCCCGGGGGTCCCAGATACGCAGTATTTT.

V is TRBV5-1 and J is TRBJ2-3; maybe TRBD1 (6 bases). Germline values: CDR1 SGHRS, CDR2 YFSETQ. The CDR3 sequence is 14 residues long. V was shortened by 0 bases and J by 9 bases, with 14 bases between the two germline ends. For the CDR3, the DNA is TGCGCCAGCAGCTTGGACAGGGCAGGACGGACGCAGTATTTT. Residues: CASSLDRAGRTQYF.

The genes are TRBV6-6 and TRBJ2-3, with 7 bases lining up with TRBD2. The CDR3 consists of 16 residues. The J segment lost 0 bases and the V segment lost 2 bases, leaving 5 bases of the junction unmatched. Germline loops: CDR1 MNHNY, CDR2 SVGAGI (reference sequence). The CDR3 nucleotides read TGTGCCAGCAGTTACGAGAAAGCGGGGAGCACAGATACGCAGTATTTT. Its translation is CASSYEKAGSTDTQYF.

The chain recombines TRBV18 with TRBJ2-2; 9 bases fit TRBD1. CDR3 length: 17 amino acids. The V gene end was trimmed by 2 bases and the J gene end by 0 bases; junction bases not matched to a gene: 4. CDR1 and CDR2 (germline): KGHSH, LQKENI. In DNA, the CDR3 is TGTGCCAGCTCACCAGCCACAGGGGGCACGAACACCGGGGAGCTGTTTTTT. This sequence encodes CASSPATGGTNTGELFF.

Worth noting for this clone: This same CDR3 is encoded by further DNA sequences in the sample. The V and J genes are TRBV30 and TRBJ2-5; D possibly corresponds to TRBD2 (6 bases). The DNA end lines up better with TRBJ2-7; the J call may be wrong. The CDR3 runs to 15 residues. Germline values: CDR1 GTSNPN, CDR2 SVGIG (reference sequence). In DNA, the CDR3 is TGTGCCTGGAGTGTACTGGAGGGTCTAGGGTACGAGCAGTACTTC. Translated: CAWSVLEGLGYEQYF.

V gene TRBV11-2 combines with J gene TRBJ2-3, with unresolved D. The CDR3 is 13 amino acids. Deletions cut 3 bases from V and 1 base from J, with 5 bases between. CDR1 and CDR2 from the germline V gene are SGHAT and FQNNGV. The CDR3 DNA sequence: TGTGCCAGCAGCTTTCGGGGCACAGATACGCAGTATTTT. Translated, it gives CASSFRGTDTQYF.

The chain is built from TRBV4-1 and TRBJ2-1; TRBD2 is a possible D gene (6 bases). CDR1 and CDR2 from the germline V gene are MGHRA and YSYEKL. The CDR3 consists of 17 residues. V was cut by 2 bases and J by 0 bases, with 14 bases left in between. Written as DNA, the CDR3 is TGCGCCAGCAGCCAATACGGAGGGAGAAGCTCCTACAATGAGCAGTTCTTC. This translates into CASSQYGGRSSYNEQFF.

Points on this clone: This may be a read error, as it is one base from a much larger clone. The sample carries other DNA sequences with the same CDR3. The rearrangement joins TRBV7-9 to TRBJ1-1; weak D call: TRBD1 (5 bases). Germline V gene sequence: CDR1 SEHNR, CDR2 FQNEAQ (reference sequence). The CDR3 consists of 13 residues. Trimming removed 3 bases from V and 3 bases from J, with 8 bases in between. Here the CDR3 DNA reads TGTGCCAGCAGCTTGCAGGGTGACACTGAAGCTTTCTTT. Residues: CASSLQGDTEAFF.

CDR3 sequence: CASSPDWGSNQPQHF. In DNA form, the CDR3 reads TGTGCCAGCTCACCGGATTGGGGGAGCAATCAGCCCCAGCATTTT. The J gene is TRBJ1-5, the V gene TRBV18; D may be TRBD1 (5 bases). This CDR3 has 15 residues. Germline-derived CDR1 and CDR2 are KGHSH and LQKENI. V was pared by 3 bases and J by 1 base, with 10 bases between.

The chain has TRBV6-6 and TRBJ1-1, with TRBD1 as a possible D gene (6 bases). This CDR3 has 14 amino acids. The germline V gene has CDR1 MNHNY and CDR2 SVGAGI (reference sequence). The V and J ends lost 2 bases and 1 base respectively, with 8 bases between them. CDR3 protein: CASSYTTGNTEAFF. The CDR3 DNA sequence: TGTGCCAGCAGTTACACGACAGGGAACACTGAAGCTTTCTTT.

Here the CDR3 reads CASSPIGGQGAYEQYF. As DNA, the CDR3 is TGCGCCAGCAGCCCTATCGGCGGACAGGGGGCATACGAGCAGTACTTC. The chain carries TRBV4-1 and TRBJ2-7; 11 bases are a match to TRBD1. V gave up 4 bases and J gave up 4 bases; unmatched junction bases: 9. Germline values: CDR1 MGHRA, CDR2 YSYEKL. The CDR3 spans 16 residues.

V usage is TRBV19 and J usage is TRBJ2-1, with TRBD2 matching 8 bases. The V segment lost 7 bases and the J segment 8 bases; nucleotides outside the gene matches: 10. Germline CDR1 reads LNHDA; CDR2 reads SQIVND (reference sequence). The CDR3 is made up of 14 amino acids. CDR3 sequence (DNA): TGTGCCAGTAAACCAAGCGGGAGTATCGATGAGCAGTTCTTC. Its translation: CASKPSGSIDEQFF.

Notes on this clone: Other DNA sequences in this specimen translate into the identical CDR3. J is TRBJ2-1 and V is TRBV28; D gene ambiguous. With 1 base removed from V and 4 bases from J, the gap between germline ends came to 8 bases. From germline, CDR1 is MDHEN and CDR2 SYDVKM. The CDR3 length is 14 residues. CDR3 protein: CASSLSGTYNEQFF. DNA of the CDR3: TGTGCCAGCAGTTTATCCGGAACTTACAATGAGCAGTTCTTC.

Comments on this clone: Other DNA sequences from this sample encode an identical CDR3 as well. The chain joins TRBV2 to TRBJ1-2; the D gene is possibly TRBD1 (5 bases). The CDR3 sequence is 15 residues long. Trimming removed 4 bases from V and 2 bases from J, with 14 bases in between. CDR1 and CDR2 from the germline V gene are SNHLY and FYNNEI. The CDR3 DNA is TGTGCCAGCAGTGTATCAGCAGGGACGAACTATGGCTACACCTTC. Its translation is CASSVSAGTNYGYTF.

This clone was seen once. With a much larger clone just one base away, this may be a read error. The sample carries other DNA sequences with the same CDR3. The chain is built from TRBV7-3 and TRBJ2-2, with D unresolved. Germline CDR1 reads SGHTA; CDR2 reads FQGTGA. V gave up 5 bases and J gave up 4 bases, with 8 bases separating them. The CDR3 consists of 13 residues. CDR3 coding DNA: TGTGCCAGCAGCCTTTCTGGCACCGGGGAGCTGTTTTTT. It is translated as CASSLSGTGELFF.

The chain has TRBV19 and TRBJ1-5; no reliable D call. The CDR3 has 15 amino acids. V lost 3 bases and J 0 bases, leaving 9 bases between the germline ends. The germline V gene has CDR1 LNHDA and CDR2 SQIVND (reference sequence). The CDR3 region is CASSIASYSNQPQHF. The CDR3, as DNA: TGTGCCAGTAGTATCGCCAGTTATAGCAATCAGCCCCAGCATTTT. The entire variable domain, with the rest obtained from reference TRBV19 and TRBJ1-5, is as follows: DGGITQSPKYLFRKEGQNVTLSCEQNLNHDAMYWYRQDPGQGLRLIYYSQIVNDFQKGDIAEGYSVSREKKESFPLTVTSAQKNPTAFYLCASSIASYSNQPQHFGDGTRLSIL.